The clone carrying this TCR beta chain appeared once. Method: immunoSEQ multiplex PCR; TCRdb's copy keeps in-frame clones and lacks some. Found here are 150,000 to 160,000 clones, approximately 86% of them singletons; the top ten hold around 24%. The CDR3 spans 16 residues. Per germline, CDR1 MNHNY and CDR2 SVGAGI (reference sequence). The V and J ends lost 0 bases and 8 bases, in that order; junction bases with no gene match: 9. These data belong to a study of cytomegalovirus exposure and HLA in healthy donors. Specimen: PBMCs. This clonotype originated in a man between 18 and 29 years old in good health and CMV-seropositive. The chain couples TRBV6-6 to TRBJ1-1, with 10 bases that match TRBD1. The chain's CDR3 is CASSYSSTGGRWEAFF. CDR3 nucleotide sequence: TGTGCCAGCAGTTACTCGTCGACAGGGGGCAGGTGGGAAGCTTTCTTT.